This is a list of T cell receptor beta chains from one sample in a study of cytomegalovirus exposure and HLA in healthy donors. Clones were read by immunoSEQ multiplex PCR, and TCRdb kept only the in-frame ones, dropping some. The table has around 110,000 clones, approximately 80% seen once. Sequencing used PBMCs. These receptors originate from a man in his forties or fifties in good health and CMV-seronegative. CDR3s leave out the opening cysteine and the closing phenylalanine or tryptophan.

v_call	j_call	cdr3_aa
TRBV5-1	TRBJ2-4	ASSLGQGRDIQY
TRBV9	TRBJ1-2	ASSAITGGNGYT
TRBV19	TRBJ1-3	ASTMGQTSGNTIY
TRBV10-3	TRBJ2-7	AIRRQGSYEQY
TRBV11-2	TRBJ2-7	ASSAGLRYGEQY
TRBV29-1	TRBJ1-3	SALPDREENTIY
TRBV6-1	TRBJ1-2	ASSEGWDTNYGYT
TRBV2	TRBJ2-2	ASMLDANTGELF
TRBV6-1	TRBJ1-2	ASRLGRAWDGYT
TRBV11-2	TRBJ1-1	ASSFGDRGGGTEAF
TRBV7-2	TRBJ2-2	ASSSDTNTGELF
TRBV6-1	TRBJ1-2	ASSAYREGDYGYT
TRBV5-4	TRBJ2-2	ASSFVLGGATGELF
TRBV9	TRBJ2-3	ASSVGPSTDTQY
TRBV27	TRBJ1-2	ASSSTVTYGYT
TRBV23-1	TRBJ1-6	ASIQGDTQNSPLH
TRBV7-2	TRBJ1-5	ASSLAGGNGQPQH
TRBV19	TRBJ1-5	ASSGTGVGNQPQH
TRBV6-6	TRBJ1-1	ASSSSQGNTEAF
TRBV10-2	TRBJ2-5	ASSENTGETQY
TRBV18	TRBJ1-6	ASSLGGPNSPLH
TRBV9	TRBJ1-1	ASSAGGLSEAF
TRBV5-4	TRBJ1-2	ASSPRGGVSTYGYT
TRBV10-3	TRBJ1-3	AISEQQGSFSGNTIY
TRBV2	TRBJ2-1	ASRGTSGYNEQF
TRBV29-1	TRBJ1-2	SVGEAGAFSYGYT
TRBV7-2	TRBJ1-3	ASSLAGTLGNTIY
TRBV6-5	TRBJ1-5	ASSPTGVNQPQH
TRBV13	TRBJ2-3	ASSLGRMGHANTDTQY
TRBV9	TRBJ2-1	ASSVGGTGLGEQF
TRBV6-5	TRBJ1-1	ASSPQENTEAF
TRBV9	TRBJ1-2	ASSSPGGRYT
TRBV18	TRBJ1-5	ASSPGTTVDQPQH
TRBV16	TRBJ2-1	ASSHSGDSSYNEQF
TRBV6-1	TRBJ1-4	ASSEGGTNEKLF
TRBV19	TRBJ2-7	ASSIEGRLGYEQY
TRBV6-6	TRBJ1-6	ASTAGNSPLH
TRBV7-9	TRBJ1-2	ASSEAIKYT
TRBV7-8	TRBJ2-5	ASSLGTVQETQY
TRBV9	TRBJ1-1	ASSVYAGMNTEAF
TRBV4-1	TRBJ1-5	ASSQGAGNQPQH
TRBV5-1	TRBJ2-7	ASSPTTSGGLYEQY
TRBV5-4	TRBJ2-5	ASSDRRQETQY
TRBV5-6	TRBJ1-5	ASSTGSNQPQH
TRBV19	TRBJ1-1	ASSISGVRTEAF
TRBV10-3	TRBJ2-3	ASSGGSTDTQY
TRBV6-6	TRBJ1-1	ASTMNTEAF
TRBV5-6	TRBJ2-1	ASSSIQTSGGRNEQF
TRBV4-2	TRBJ1-6	ASSQGNGGSPLH